Each of the 2 T cell receptor beta chains below was sequenced from the same sample in a study of TIL therapy for anti-PD-1-resistant metastatic lung cancer. Sample time point: pre-treatment sample, taken before nivolumab and TIL therapy. The immunoSEQ assay was v3. Clones were sequenced by immunoSEQ multiplex PCR, and TCRdb holds only the in-frame ones, with some missing. The sample includes tens of thousands of clones, 86% seen only once; the top ten take approximately 5.1%. The sequencing used blood, collected at baseline. These receptors were collected from a person aged 25 to 80 with non-small cell lung cancer.

The gene calls are TRBV10-3 and TRBJ2-7, with D perhaps TRBD2 (5 bases). Trimming removed 2 bases at V and 2 bases at J, with 10 bases between. The CDR3 extends over 14 amino acids. Germline CDR1 ENHRY, CDR2 SYGVKD. Here the CDR3 reads CAISEGAETYEQYF. In nucleotides, the CDR3 is TGTGCCATCAGTGAGGGAGCGGAAACCTACGAGCAGTACTTC.

The chain uses TRBV28 and TRBJ2-7, with D perhaps matching TRBD2 (5 bases). The CDR3 runs to 18 residues. Deletions cut 5 bases from V and 4 bases from J, with 27 bases between. Germline lookup yields CDR1 MDHEN and CDR2 SYDVKM. This CDR3 reads CASSLPLNGNRRMYEQYF. The CDR3, as DNA: TGTGCCAGCAGTCTCCCCCTAAATGGAAATCGGAGGATGTACGAGCAGTACTTC.